This entry lists 15 T cell receptor beta chains sequenced from one sample in a study of T cells after somatic rescue of genetic block. Method: immunoSEQ multiplex PCR; TCRdb's copy keeps in-frame clones and lacks some. In the table there are tens of thousands of clones, 95% to 96% of which are singletons. The sequencing sample was made of peripheral blood mononuclear cells (PBMCs). The receptors shown here come from a child under two years old.

The chain uses TRBV30 and TRBJ2-1; D remains ambiguous. This CDR3 has 15 residues. CDR1 and CDR2 from the germline V gene are GTSNPN and SVGIG (reference sequence). V was clipped by 2 bases and J by 0 bases, with 11 bases between them. CDR3 protein: CAWSSAESSYNEQFF. The CDR3 DNA reads TGTGCCTGGAGTTCGGCGGAGAGCTCCTACAATGAGCAGTTCTTC.

This sequence joins TRBV15 and TRBJ2-1; D possibly matches TRBD1 or TRBD2 (5 bases each). This CDR3 spans 12 amino acids. From germline, CDR1 is LNHNV and CDR2 YYDKDF (reference sequence). With 5 bases removed from V and 8 bases from J, the gap between germline ends came to 10 bases. Here the CDR3 reads CATSGRGDEQFF. In nucleotides, the CDR3 is TGTGCCACCAGCGGGAGAGGGGATGAGCAGTTCTTC.

V usage is TRBV27 and J usage is TRBJ2-7; 9 bases map to TRBD2. V gave up 2 bases and J gave up 0 bases; unmatched junction bases: 2. CDR1 and CDR2 from the germline V gene are MNHEY and SMNVEV (reference sequence). This CDR3 has 15 amino acids. The CDR3 reads CASSLGLATSYEQYF. DNA for the CDR3: TGTGCCAGCAGTTTAGGACTAGCGACCTCCTACGAGCAGTACTTC.

The chain uses TRBV14 and TRBJ2-3; 9 nucleotides line up with TRBD1. Germline V CDR1 and CDR2: SGHDN, FVKESK. This CDR3 has 14 residues. V lost 5 bases, J lost 7 bases, and 7 bases stayed unmatched. CDR3 sequence (DNA): TGTGCCAGCAGCTCCGGGACAGGGCGGTATACGCAGTATTTT. Translation gives CASSSGTGRYTQYF. Combining the CDR3 with reference TRBV14 and TRBJ2-3 gives the whole variable domain EAGVTQFPSHSVIEKGQTVTLRCDPISGHDNLYWYRRVMGKEIKFLLHFVKESKQDESGMPNNRFLAERTGGTYSTLKVQPAELEDSGVYFCASSSGTGRYTQYFGPGTRLTVL.

The rearrangement uses TRBV7-2 and TRBJ2-4; D is unclear. Trimming left V 0 bases short and J 0 bases short, with 3 bases between. Germline V gene data show CDR1 as SGHTA and CDR2 as FQGNSA. This CDR3 has 14 residues. CDR3 loop: CASSLAGAKNIQYF. The CDR3 DNA reads TGTGCCAGCAGCTTAGCGGGAGCCAAAAACATTCAGTACTTC.

The CDR3 spells CASSMSDRGNTEAFF. CDR3 DNA sequence: TGTGCCAGTAGTATGTCGGACAGGGGGAACACTGAAGCTTTCTTT. This rearrangement joins TRBV19 to TRBJ1-1, with 9 positions matching TRBD1. Trimming cost V 3 bases and J 1 base; bases outside gene matches: 3. The CDR3 has 15 amino acids. The germline V gene encodes CDR1 LNHDA and CDR2 SQIVND (reference sequence).

The rearrangement links TRBV5-1 to TRBJ2-1; D might be TRBD1 (6 bases). The length of the CDR3 is 14 residues. Per the germline V gene, CDR1 is SGHRS and CDR2 is YFSETQ. V lost 2 bases and J lost 2, with 8 bases in between. CDR3 protein: CASSLRTAYNEQFF. The CDR3 nucleotides are TGCGCCAGCAGCTTAAGGACAGCCTACAATGAGCAGTTCTTC.

As to this clone: The same CDR3 also results from other DNA sequences found in this sample. The chain employs TRBV7-2 and TRBJ2-7; TRBD2 aligns across 7 bases. Germline CDR1 reads SGHTA; CDR2 reads FQGNSA. V was pared by 0 bases and J by 2 bases, with 1 base of the junction left unmatched. The CDR3 loop spans 14 amino acids. Written as DNA, the CDR3 is TGTGCCAGCAGCTTAGCGGGAGGGCCCTACGAGCAGTACTTC. This encodes CASSLAGGPYEQYF.

This clone was observed once. The V gene is TRBV6-5, the J gene TRBJ1-2; D unclear. The CDR3 runs 13 residues. Germline V gives CDR1 MNHEY, CDR2 SVGAGI. Trimming removed 2 bases at V and 0 bases at J, with 4 bases between. The CDR3 sequence: CASSYGTNYGYTF. CDR3 nucleotide sequence: TGTGCCAGCAGTTACGGGACTAACTATGGCTACACCTTC.

The J gene is TRBJ2-7, the V gene TRBV6-1, with a possible D match to TRBD2 (5 bases). The CDR3 is 12 residues long. The germline CDR1 and CDR2 sequences are MNHNS and SASEGT. V lost 2 bases and J 3 bases, leaving 5 bases between the germline ends. The CDR3 DNA follows: TGTGCCAGCAGTGAACGGGGCTACGAGCAGTACTTC. Residues: CASSERGYEQYF.

This chain links TRBV9 with TRBJ2-7; no firm D call. V lost 0 bases, J lost 0 bases, and 7 bases lay in between. Looked up from germline, CDR1 is SGDLS and CDR2 is YYNGEE. CDR3 length: 14 residues. The CDR3 DNA sequence: TGTGCCAGCAGCGTAGGAACAGACTCCTACGAGCAGTACTTC. Amino acids: CASSVGTDSYEQYF.

This chain connects TRBV7-2 to TRBJ1-2; possible D gene TRBD1, 5 bases. Trimming stripped 5 bases from V and 0 bases from J, with 13 bases between. This CDR3 has 15 amino acids. Germline assignment: CDR1 SGHTA and CDR2 FQGNSA. The CDR3 DNA follows: TGTGCCAGCAGCCCCGCAGGGTCCCCTAACTATGGCTACACCTTC. Its protein product is CASSPAGSPNYGYTF.

The V and J genes are TRBV7-2 and TRBJ2-3; D call uncertain. Germline V gene data show CDR1 as SGHTA and CDR2 as FQGNSA. The CDR3 has 11 residues. Trimming pared 2 bases from V and 6 bases from J, leaving 3 bases between. The CDR3 bases are TGTGCCAGCAGCTTAAGGGATACGCAGTATTTT. It encodes CASSLRDTQYF.

The J gene is TRBJ2-7, the V gene TRBV6-6; 8 positions match TRBD2. Losses at the gene ends were 6 bases for V and 7 bases for J; bases not matched to a gene: 11. The CDR3 sequence is 14 residues long. Germline V gives CDR1 MNHNY, CDR2 SVGAGI (reference sequence). The CDR3 DNA sequence: TGTGCCAGCAGCCGACTAGCGCCTACTGGGGAGCAGTACTTC. Protein product: CASSRLAPTGEQYF.

The V and J genes are TRBV27 and TRBJ2-3; 15 bases map to TRBD2. CDR1 and CDR2 from the germline V gene are MNHEY and SMNVEV (reference sequence). V lost 5 bases and J lost 3; bases outside the gene matches: 6. The CDR3 length is 17 residues. The chain's CDR3 is CASSRTSGRAGTDTQYF. The CDR3 nucleotides read TGTGCCAGCAGTCGGACTAGCGGGAGGGCCGGGACAGATACGCAGTATTTT.